This T cell receptor beta chain was observed in a study of liver allograft versus peripheral blood T cells. At the level of the study: Recipients' peripheral blood supplied the T cell receptor repertoires against which those in transplanted livers were compared.

Study-level findings and limits: As reported, T cell receptor repertoires inside liver allografts differed from those present in peripheral blood.

This clonotype is labeled large. Its antigen is undetermined. Looked up from germline, CDR1 is LNHDA and CDR2 is SQIVND (reference sequence). The CDR3 sequence is 13 residues long. Trimming took off 5 bases at V and 8 bases at J, with 12 bases between the two ends. TCRdb recomputed calls from the reads with MiXCR, one row per CDR3 protein. This sample has under 2,000 distinct CDR3 sequences, with roughly a sixth found just once. The receptor was derived from a human patient who had a liver transplant. The graft donor may have contributed some T cells. The V call is TRBV19, the J call TRBJ1-4; a weak D match, TRBD1 (5 bases). This chain's CDR3 is CASSETAGEKLFF. CDR3 sequence (DNA): TGTGCCAGTAGTGAGACAGCTGGGGAAAAACTGTTTTTT. Combining the CDR3 with reference TRBV19 and TRBJ1-4 gives the whole variable domain DGGITQSPKYLFRKEGQNVTLSCEQNLNHDAMYWYRQDPGQGLRLIYYSQIVNDFQKGDIAEGYSVSREKKESFPLTVTSAQKNPTAFYLCASSETAGEKLFFGSGTQLSVL.